The next 18 T cell receptor beta chains were all read from a single sample in a study of blood T cell repertoires in COVID-19. Sequencing used immunoSEQ multiplex PCR; TCRdb keeps in-frame clones, though not all of them. This table holds about 140,000 clones, 76% found once. The material sequenced was peripheral blood. Receptors were obtained from a woman aged 80 or older with active or convalescent COVID-19.

CDR3 protein: CASSFGRGGEETQYF. Written as DNA, the CDR3 is TGCGCCAGCAGCTTCGGGCGGGGGGGAGAAGAGACCCAGTACTTC. This chain uses TRBV5-1 with TRBJ2-5; the match to TRBD2 covers 9 bases. Germline V gives CDR1 SGHRS, CDR2 YFSETQ. Trimming cost V 2 bases and J 3 bases; bases outside gene matches: 5. The CDR3 is 15 residues long. Full variable domain (missing parts from reference TRBV5-1 and TRBJ2-5): KAGVTQTPRYLIKTRGQQVTLSCSPISGHRSVSWYQQTPGQGLQFLFEYFSETQRNKGNFPGRFSGRQFSNSRSEMNVSTLELGDSALYLCASSFGRGGEETQYFGPGTRLLVL.

V and J are TRBV5-1 and TRBJ1-2, with unresolved D. CDR1 SGHRS and CDR2 YFSETQ come from the germline V gene. This CDR3 has 13 residues. V was shortened by 4 bases and J by 8 bases, with 15 bases between the two germline ends. The chain's CDR3 is CASSVGVATGYTF. CDR3 in DNA: TGCGCCAGCAGCGTGGGAGTCGCTACGGGCTACACCTTC.

This chain joins TRBV5-1 and TRBJ2-3, with D hard to call. CDR3 length equals 12 residues. V was pared by 0 bases and J by 4 bases, with 3 bases between. Germline assignment: CDR1 SGHRS and CDR2 YFSETQ. CDR3 nucleotide sequence: TGCGCCAGCAGCTTGGCGGCAGATACGCAGTATTTT. This encodes CASSLAADTQYF.

V gene TRBV11-2 combines with J gene TRBJ2-7; D gene uncertain. V lost 5 bases and J lost 4, with 15 bases in between. The CDR3 covers 14 residues. Germline V CDR1 and CDR2: SGHAT, FQNNGV. Here the CDR3 reads CASSQRLVQYEQYF. The CDR3 DNA reads as TGTGCCAGCAGCCAGCGTCTAGTTCAATACGAGCAGTACTTC.

This sequence joins TRBV15 and TRBJ2-1, with TRBD1 identical over 8 bases. The CDR3 extends over 16 amino acids. Trimming removed 5 bases from V and 4 bases from J; junction bases left unmatched: 10. The germline CDR1 and CDR2 sequences are LNHNV and YYDKDF (reference sequence). Written as DNA, the CDR3 is TGTGCCACCAGCCGAGGGACAGGTACCTCTTACAATGAGCAGTTCTTC. Protein: CATSRGTGTSYNEQFF.

The CDR3 DNA sequence: TGTGCCACCTACAGGGGGGAGGTCAATCAGCCCCAGCATTTT. This translates into CATYRGEVNQPQHF. The chain is built from TRBV6-5 and TRBJ1-5; TRBD1 matches at 8 bases. CDR3 size: 14 residues. Germline V lookup: CDR1 MNHEY, CDR2 SVGAGI. After removal of 10 bases from V and 3 bases from J, the junction contained 8 bases not matched to a gene.

The chain links TRBV5-1 to TRBJ1-4, with no clear D. The CDR3 is 13 residues long. Germline assignment: CDR1 SGHRS and CDR2 YFSETQ. V lost 2 bases, J lost 4 bases, and 6 bases lay in between. The CDR3 is CASSLTVNEKLFF. The DNA for the CDR3 is TGCGCCAGCAGCTTAACAGTTAATGAAAAACTGTTTTTT.

The rearrangement joins TRBV19 to TRBJ1-1; the D gene is possibly TRBD1 (6 bases). Germline values: CDR1 LNHDA, CDR2 SQIVND (reference sequence). This CDR3 region has 15 residues. Trimming took 5 bases from V and 0 from J, leaving 13 bases between them. The CDR3 spells CASSLGTLMNTEAFF. The CDR3 DNA sequence: TGTGCCAGTAGTCTCGGGACATTGATGAACACTGAAGCTTTCTTT.

This clone was counted only a few times. J is TRBJ1-5 and V is TRBV27, with TRBD1 identical over 10 bases. The CDR3 spans 16 residues. The germline gives CDR1 MNHEY, CDR2 SMNVEV (reference sequence). Trimming at V came to 3 bases and at J to 4 bases, leaving 6 bases not matched to a gene. In nucleotides, the CDR3 is TGTGCCAGCAGTTTCCGACAGGGGGCAAATAATCAGCCCCAGCATTTT. It encodes CASSFRQGANNQPQHF.

V usage is TRBV9 and J usage is TRBJ2-3, with D perhaps matching TRBD2 (5 bases). Deletions cut 0 bases from V and 4 bases from J, with 15 bases between. The CDR3 runs to 16 residues. Looked up from germline, CDR1 is SGDLS and CDR2 is YYNGEE. CDR3 in DNA: TGTGCCAGCAGCGTAGCTTCAGAACTAGTGGCAGATACGCAGTATTTT. Amino acid sequence: CASSVASELVADTQYF. The full variable domain, with the rest looked up from reference TRBV9 and TRBJ2-3, is DSGVTQTPKHLITATGQRVTLRCSPRSGDLSVYWYQQSLDQGLQFLIQYYNGEERAKGNILERFSAQQFPDLHSELNLSSLELGDSALYFCASSVASELVADTQYFGPGTRLTVL.

CDR3 sequence: CASSPSGGASRVGGELFF. The DNA for the CDR3 is TGTGCCAGCAGTCCGAGCGGGGGGGCCTCACGAGTGGGCGGGGAGCTGTTTTTT. V is TRBV5-4 and J is TRBJ2-2; 10 bases fit TRBD2. CDR1 SGHNT and CDR2 YYREEE come from the germline V gene (reference sequence). The CDR3 contains 18 residues. Germline trimming cut 5 bases from V and 7 bases from J; bases unmatched to any gene: 17.

This chain links TRBV5-1 with TRBJ1-1, with 7 bases that match TRBD1. Germline V gives CDR1 SGHRS, CDR2 YFSETQ. The CDR3 consists of 14 residues. V lost 0 bases and J lost 5; bases outside the gene matches: 4. CDR3: CASSLEQGTTEAFF. CDR3 bases: TGCGCCAGCAGCTTGGAACAGGGGACGACTGAAGCTTTCTTT.

The chain recombines TRBV5-1 with TRBJ2-2; maybe TRBD1 (5 bases). CDR3 length: 15 residues. Trimming left V 3 bases short and J 6 bases short, with 15 bases between. The germline CDR1 and CDR2 sequences are SGHRS and YFSETQ. CDR3 residues: CASSSQGRVAGELFF. For the CDR3, the DNA is TGCGCCAGCAGCTCGCAGGGCAGGGTGGCCGGGGAGCTGTTTTTT.

The CDR3 is CATSDLGGEQYF. The CDR3 DNA is TGTGCCACCAGTGATTTGGGAGGCGAGCAGTACTTC. The rearrangement links TRBV24-1 to TRBJ2-7, with D possibly matching TRBD2 (5 bases). V was clipped by 0 bases and J by 6 bases, with 5 bases between them. Germline lookup yields CDR1 KGHDR and CDR2 SFDVKD. CDR3 length: 12 amino acids.

The CDR3 coding sequence is TGTGCCAGCAGCTTGGGAGGGGACAGGGGCACAGATACGCAGTATTTT. This encodes CASSLGGDRGTDTQYF. This chain connects TRBV5-6 to TRBJ2-3, with TRBD1 matching over 9 bases. This CDR3 comprises 16 residues. Looked up from germline, CDR1 is SGHDT and CDR2 is YYEEEE. V trimming: 0 bases; J trimming: 1 base; junction bases outside the gene matches: 3.

The rearrangement links TRBV7-2 to TRBJ2-3; possibly TRBD2 for D (5 bases). In germline, CDR1 is SGHTA, CDR2 FQGNSA. The CDR3 is 15 amino acids. Trimming removed 5 bases at V and 6 bases at J, with 18 bases between. CDR3 residues: CASSQAVGRGDTQYF. The DNA of the CDR3 is TGTGCCAGCAGCCAAGCGGTGGGCCGAGGGGATACGCAGTATTTT.

This clone was seen just once. The chain couples TRBV7-8 to TRBJ1-5; TRBD1 aligns across 10 bases. Germline-derived CDR1 and CDR2 are SGHVS and FQNEAQ. The CDR3 runs 16 residues. V dropped 5 bases and J dropped 6; count of bases not matched to a gene: 10. The CDR3 protein is CASSRLTGGAGQPQHF. CDR3 bases: TGTGCCAGCAGCCGCCTGACAGGGGGCGCGGGTCAGCCCCAGCATTTT.

The DNA for the CDR3 is TGCGCCAGCAGCAGGGGACAGATGGAGACCCAGTACTTC. Translating it yields CASSRGQMETQYF. The chain joins TRBV5-1 to TRBJ2-5, with TRBD1 matching over 7 bases. Trimming at V came to 4 bases and at J to 5 bases, leaving 5 bases not matched to a gene. This CDR3 spans 13 amino acids. The germline CDR1 and CDR2 sequences are SGHRS and YFSETQ.